Sequencing of this T cell receptor (beta chain) was carried out in a study of T cell responses to AZD1222 COVID-19 vaccine. Germline CDR1 MDHEN, CDR2 SYDVKM. There are 16 residues in the CDR3. With 4 bases clipped from V and 7 bases from J, the junction kept 12 bases outside the gene matches. This clone showed up just once. The target antigen is unknown. Points from the study as a whole: The donor group comprised mostly white British people and more females; the analysis possibly underestimated clonal diversity.

The table came from immunoSEQ multiplex PCR; TCRdb's copy has only in-frame clones and leaves some out. Of around 120,000 clones in the sample, about nine tenths were seen once. The rearrangement uses TRBV28 and TRBJ2-1, with 8 bases that match TRBD1. The sequence was obtained from an adult in good health. The input for sequencing was peripheral blood, taken on day 0 of AZD1222 vaccination. The CDR3 sequence is CASSSRFRGRGNEQFF. The CDR3 DNA reads as TGTGCCAGCAGTTCCCGCTTCAGGGGGCGCGGGAATGAGCAGTTCTTC. The whole variable domain, filled in from reference TRBV28 and TRBJ2-1, reads DVKVTQSSRYLVKRTGEKVFLECVQDMDHENMFWYRQDPGLGLRLIYFSYDVKMKEKGDIPEGYSVSREKKERFSLILESASTNQTSMYLCASSSRFRGRGNEQFFGPGTRLTVL.